These 25 T cell receptor beta chains share one sample of origin, sequenced in a study of OX40 agonist ivuxolimab in advanced cancers. TCRdb keeps only in-frame clones here, not all; method: immunoSEQ multiplex PCR. The sample includes 60,000 to 85,000 clones, roughly 80% of them seen just once. The sample in question was CD4+ or CD8+ T cells sorted from blood, obtained in a trial of the OX40 agonist ivuxolimab. The receptors stem from an adult with an advanced solid tumor such as melanoma, head and neck, liver or kidney cancer.

The rearrangement joins TRBV4-1 to TRBJ1-1, with D perhaps matching TRBD1 (5 bases). V dropped 1 base and J dropped 5 bases, with 20 bases sitting between them. This CDR3 has 17 residues. CDR1 is MGHRA and CDR2 is YSYEKL in the germline V gene. CDR3 amino acids: CASSQGTLLWGGTEAFF. CDR3 bases: TGCGCCAGCAGCCAAGGAACGCTTTTGTGGGGGGGGACTGAAGCTTTCTTT.

The chain combines TRBV18 with TRBJ2-5; D possibly corresponds to TRBD2 (5 bases). This CDR3 is 14 amino acids long. Germline CDR1 KGHSH, CDR2 LQKENI. V lost 0 bases to trimming and J lost 4 bases, with 9 bases between them. CDR3 DNA sequence: TGTGCCAGCTCACCACCCCAAGGGAGAGAGACCCAGTACTTC. Encoded protein: CASSPPQGRETQYF.

This rearrangement joins TRBV6-1 to TRBJ2-2; 10 nucleotides line up with TRBD2. J gave up 4 bases and V 9 bases, and 8 bases lay outside the gene matches. The CDR3 is 15 residues long. Germline CDR1 reads MNHNS; CDR2 reads SASEGT. The CDR3 region is CASQLLAGSTGELFF. DNA for the CDR3: TGTGCCAGTCAGTTACTAGCGGGATCCACCGGGGAGCTGTTTTTT.

Concerning this clone: Within the sample, other DNA sequences also encode this same CDR3. The gene calls are TRBV4-2 and TRBJ2-2, with D perhaps TRBD2 (6 bases). The germline CDR1 and CDR2 sequences are LGHNA and YNFKEQ. The CDR3 consists of 16 residues. V was trimmed by 2 bases and J by 0 bases, leaving 10 bases between them. The CDR3 region has the DNA TGTGCCAGCAGCCAAAGAGGAGGGACGAACACCGGGGAGCTGTTTTTT. This codes for CASSQRGGTNTGELFF.

This clone came up once. The chain links TRBV7-7 to TRBJ1-4, with 8 bases that match TRBD1. Germline trimming cut 1 base from V and 7 bases from J; bases unmatched to any gene: 5. The CDR3 runs 15 residues. Germline V gene lookup returns CDR1 SSHAT and CDR2 FNYEAQ (reference sequence). The CDR3 DNA reads TGTGCCAGCAGCTTAGGGACAGGGCCGGGTGAAAAACTGTTTTTT. Its translation is CASSLGTGPGEKLFF.

This sequence joins TRBV7-2 and TRBJ2-1, with a possible D match to TRBD2 (6 bases). Trimming pared 4 bases from V and 5 bases from J, leaving 18 bases between. In germline, CDR1 is SGHTA, CDR2 FQGNSA. The CDR3 has 16 amino acids. CDR3 protein: CASSSRAGLINNEQFF. In nucleotides, the CDR3 is TGTGCCAGCAGCTCACGAGCGGGCCTAATAAACAATGAGCAGTTCTTC.

The genes are TRBV28 and TRBJ2-7; possible D gene TRBD1, 6 bases. CDR3 length: 13 amino acids. V lost 6 bases, J lost 3 bases, and 12 bases lay in between. The germline CDR1 and CDR2 sequences are MDHEN and SYDVKM. CDR3 nucleotide sequence: TGTGCCAGCAGCGGACAGCCCCTCTACGAGCAGTACTTC. Translating it yields CASSGQPLYEQYF.

J is TRBJ2-2 and V is TRBV10-1; TRBD2 aligns across 12 bases. Germline assignment: CDR1 WNHNN and CDR2 SYGVQD (reference sequence). V trimming: 6 bases; J trimming: 4 bases; junction bases outside the gene matches: 9. This CDR3 has 17 residues. For the CDR3, the DNA is TGCGCCAGCAGCCGACCCGGACTAGCGGGGAGCACCGGGGAGCTGTTTTTT. It yields the protein CASSRPGLAGSTGELFF.

The chain uses TRBV6-5 and TRBJ1-2; D may be TRBD1 (6 bases). Trimming pared 10 bases from V and 4 bases from J, leaving 16 bases between. Germline V gives CDR1 MNHEY, CDR2 SVGAGI. The length of the CDR3 is 13 residues. For the CDR3, the DNA is TGTGCCACCTCGACAGGCCTGGGCTATGGCTACACCTTC. It is translated as CATSTGLGYGYTF.

The genes are TRBV7-3 and TRBJ2-7; D is uncertain. The CDR3 covers 12 residues. Looked up from germline, CDR1 is SGHTA and CDR2 is FQGTGA. The CDR3 loop is CGSLPGSYEQYV. CDR3 in DNA: TGTGGAAGTCTTCCTGGCTCCTACGAGCAGTACGTC.

The chain couples TRBV7-6 to TRBJ2-5, with D perhaps being TRBD1 or TRBD2 (5 bases each). Between the trimmed V and J ends, which lost 1 base and 5 bases, there was a span of 8 bases. Per the germline V gene, CDR1 is SGHVS and CDR2 is FNYEAQ. This CDR3 is 13 amino acids long. In DNA form, the CDR3 reads TGTGCCAGCAGCTTAGGAGGGGTGGAGACCCAGTACTTC. It encodes CASSLGGVETQYF. Looking up the rest from reference TRBV7-6 and TRBJ2-5 gives the full variable domain: GAGVSQSPRYKVTKRGQDVALRCDPISGHVSLYWYRQALGQGPEFLTYFNYEAQQDKSGLPNDRFSAERPEGSISTLTIQRTEQRDSAMYRCASSLGGVETQYFGPGTRLLVL.

The chain joins TRBV18 to TRBJ1-6; D remains unclear. The CDR3 loop spans 13 amino acids. Germline loops: CDR1 KGHSH, CDR2 LQKENI. Trimming stripped 6 bases from V and 4 bases from J, with 7 bases between. The CDR3 loop is CASSPEYNSPLHF. In DNA form, the CDR3 reads TGTGCCAGCTCCCCGGAGTATAATTCACCCCTCCACTTT.

The chain carries TRBV29-1 and TRBJ2-1; D is possibly TRBD1 (5 bases). CDR3 length: 12 amino acids. Germline CDR1 and CDR2: SQVTM and ANQGSEA. V dropped 2 bases and J dropped 8 bases, with 10 bases sitting between them. CDR3 amino acids: CSVERTPDEQFF. CDR3 DNA sequence: TGCAGCGTTGAAAGGACACCGGATGAGCAGTTCTTC.

The chain carries TRBV10-3 and TRBJ2-5, with 12 bases lining up with TRBD1. The CDR3 extends over 12 amino acids. The junction had 7 bases not matched to a gene; V was cut back by 9 bases and J by 11 bases. Germline V gives CDR1 ENHRY, CDR2 SYGVKD. This chain's CDR3 is CAMGQGAGEQYF. Here the CDR3 DNA reads TGTGCCATGGGACAGGGGGCGGGAGAGCAGTACTTC.

The chain has TRBV7-2 and TRBJ1-1; 7 bases map to TRBD1. With V trimmed by 3 bases and J by 6 bases, 10 bases remained unmatched. The CDR3 has 15 amino acids. The germline V gene encodes CDR1 SGHTA and CDR2 FQGNSA. This CDR3 is CASSFRDSNYAEAFF. Written as DNA, the CDR3 is TGTGCCAGCAGCTTCCGGGACAGCAACTACGCTGAAGCTTTCTTT.

This clone was seen a handful of times. The rearrangement uses TRBV7-9 and TRBJ2-2; D unresolved. The length of the CDR3 is 14 residues. Germline CDR1 and CDR2: SEHNR and FQNEAQ (reference sequence). The V gene lost 3 bases and the J gene lost 7 bases, with 12 bases spanning the gap. For the CDR3, the DNA is TGTGCCAGCAGCTTGGGCGAAAGCATCGGGGAGCTGTTTTTT. Translated: CASSLGESIGELFF.

This clone was observed a few times. The J gene is TRBJ1-1, the V gene TRBV5-1, with unresolved D. The V and J ends lost 4 bases and 0 bases respectively, with 16 bases between them. CDR3 length: 16 amino acids. CDR1 and CDR2 (germline): SGHRS, YFSETQ. In DNA form, the CDR3 reads TGCGCCAGCAGCCCCTCTACTAGGCAGCTGAACACTGAAGCTTTCTTT. Translation: CASSPSTRQLNTEAFF.

The rearrangement joins TRBV27 to TRBJ1-5, with D possibly TRBD1 on 5 matching bases. The CDR3 has 15 amino acids. CDR1 and CDR2 (germline): MNHEY, SMNVEV (reference sequence). V lost 6 bases and J 0 bases, leaving 12 bases between the germline ends. For the CDR3, the DNA is TGTGCCAGCAGCAGAACAGGATATAGCAATCAGCCCCAGCATTTT. It yields the protein CASSRTGYSNQPQHF.

The chain joins TRBV9 to TRBJ2-1; D uncertain. In germline, CDR1 is SGDLS, CDR2 YYNGEE. This CDR3 spans 14 amino acids. The germline V and J ends were trimmed by 0 bases and 2 bases, with 6 bases remaining between them. CDR3 protein: CASSVGIPYNEQFF. The CDR3 DNA sequence: TGTGCCAGCAGCGTAGGAATCCCCTACAATGAGCAGTTCTTC.

In this sample, this clone turned up a few times. The genes are TRBV5-4 and TRBJ1-5, with 8 bases fitting TRBD1. Germline lookup yields CDR1 SGHNT and CDR2 YYREEE (reference sequence). CDR3 length: 16 residues. V dropped 4 bases and J dropped 4; count of bases not matched to a gene: 10. CDR3 region: CASSLGGTGQNQPQHF. The CDR3 bases are TGTGCCAGCAGCCTGGGGGGGACAGGACAGAATCAGCCCCAGCATTTT.

The chain recombines TRBV7-2 with TRBJ2-1; D tentatively reads TRBD1 or TRBD2 (5 bases each). The germline V gene has CDR1 SGHTA and CDR2 FQGNSA. The CDR3 covers 11 residues. V gave up 8 bases and J gave up 12 bases, with 14 bases separating them. CDR3 loop: CASGQGTSQFF. The DNA of the CDR3 is TGTGCCAGCGGACAAGGGACCTCGCAGTTCTTC.

The chain carries TRBV30 and TRBJ1-1, with 9 bases lining up with TRBD1. The CDR3 covers 15 residues. Germline V gene lookup returns CDR1 GTSNPN and CDR2 SVGIG (reference sequence). The junction had 11 bases not matched to a gene; V was cut back by 4 bases and J by 5 bases. The CDR3 coding sequence is TGTGCCTGGACCGCAACCGGGACAGGGAAAACTGAAGCTTTCTTT. Protein: CAWTATGTGKTEAFF.

The chain employs TRBV28 and TRBJ1-4, with D possibly TRBD1 on 6 matching bases. From germline, CDR1 is MDHEN and CDR2 SYDVKM. V lost 1 base to trimming and J lost 7 bases, with 19 bases between them. This CDR3 is built from 17 residues. CDR3 sequence reads: CASSLLGGLNWSEKLFF. The CDR3 DNA follows: TGTGCCAGCAGTTTATTAGGGGGGCTGAACTGGAGTGAAAAACTGTTTTTT.

V gene TRBV6-6 combines with J gene TRBJ1-2; a weak D match, TRBD1 (6 bases). In germline, CDR1 is MNHNY, CDR2 SVGAGI (reference sequence). The CDR3 is 14 residues long. Trimming removed 0 bases from V and 8 bases from J, with 13 bases in between. This CDR3 reads CASSYSGAAVGYTF. The CDR3 DNA follows: TGTGCCAGCAGTTACTCGGGGGCCGCGGTAGGCTACACCTTC.

V gene TRBV28 combines with J gene TRBJ1-1, with a tentative D call TRBD1 (6 bases). CDR1 is MDHEN, CDR2 SYDVKM, per germline. This CDR3 spans 14 amino acids. Trimming removed 2 bases from V and 3 bases from J, with 10 bases in between. CDR3 nucleotides: TGTGCCAGCAGTTTACGGGGGCCCTACACTGAAGCTTTCTTT. Protein: CASSLRGPYTEAFF.